This is a list of T cell receptor beta chains from one sample in a study of Graves' ophthalmopathy and Graves' hyperthyroidism. From the multiplex PCR reads, TCRdb called clonotypes with MiXCR, one entry per CDR3 protein. Of over a million distinct CDR3 sequences listed, about 38% are singletons. Sequenced: peripheral blood or thyroid tissue (not recorded which). The receptors here all came from an adult man with Graves' hyperthyroidism. Both conserved end residues are part of each CDR3. Each record gives: D gene, V gene, J gene, clone size, CDR3 length, CDR3 protein, CDR3 DNA. The D gene is left open where the match is weak. Clone sizes are given selectively: once, few, many, or a class where the clone is expanded.

NA,TRBV7-8,TRBJ1-2,many,13,CASSAGVTYGYTF,TGTGCCAGCAGCGCAGGGGTTACCTATGGCTACACCTTC
TRBD1,TRBV6-5,TRBJ1-4,few,14,CASRKQGIGEKLFF,TGTGCCAGCAGAAAACAGGGGATAGGGGAAAAACTGTTTTTT
NA,TRBV12-3/TRBV12-4,TRBJ1-1,few,15,CASSLGDGLNTEAFF,TGTGCCAGCAGTTTAGGGGACGGATTAAACACTGAAGCTTTCTTT
NA,TRBV7-9,TRBJ2-7,NA,16,CASTPGGGIPTYEQYF,TGTGCCAGCACCCCAGGTGGTGGAATACCTACCTACGAGCAGTACTTC
TRBD1,TRBV2,TRBJ2-5,NA,15,CASRRGTGLMGTQYF,TGTGCCAGCAGGCGCGGGACAGGATTAATGGGGACCCAGTACTTC
NA,TRBV4-3,TRBJ1-1,many,12,CASSPDGTEAFF,TGCGCCAGCAGCCCGGATGGCACTGAAGCTTTCTTT
TRBD2,TRBV19,TRBJ2-1,NA,15,CASSMGEREFDEQFF,TGTGCCAGTAGTATGGGTGAGCGGGAGTTCGATGAGCAGTTCTTC
TRBD1,TRBV7-8,TRBJ2-5,NA,15,CASSAGTGFGETQYF,TGTGCCAGCAGCGCCGGGACAGGGTTCGGGGAGACCCAGTACTTC
NA,TRBV20-1,TRBJ2-5,many,15,CSARGGGAAQETQYF,TGCAGTGCTAGGGGTGGTGGCGCGGCCCAAGAGACCCAGTACTTC
TRBD1,TRBV10-3,TRBJ2-5,many,15,CAISDPLQGKETQYF,TGTGCCATCAGTGATCCCTTACAGGGGAAAGAGACCCAGTACTTC
NA,TRBV20-1,TRBJ1-1,many,13,CSASSLMNTEAFF,TGCAGTGCTAGTTCCCTCATGAACACTGAAGCTTTCTTT
NA,TRBV7-3,TRBJ2-5,NA,14,CASSEAVVVETQYF,TGTGCCAGCAGTGAAGCTGTAGTTGTGGAGACCCAGTACTTC
NA,TRBV7-2,TRBJ1-6,many,17,CASSREKAGNYNSPLHF,TGTGCCAGCAGTCGAGAGAAGGCTGGGAATTATAATTCACCCCTCCACTTT
NA,TRBV18,TRBJ2-7,NA,14,CASSPLRDAGEQYF,TGTGCCAGCTCTCCCCTCCGGGACGCTGGCGAGCAGTACTTC
TRBD1,TRBV9,TRBJ1-1,many,17,CASSVSLSSRGGSEAFF,TGTGCCAGCAGCGTATCCCTATCCTCCAGGGGGGGTTCTGAAGCTTTCTTT
NA,TRBV29-1,TRBJ2-7,once,12,CSAVGEPYEQYF,TGCAGTGCCGTCGGCGAACCCTACGAGCAGTACTTC
NA,TRBV5-1,TRBJ2-5,NA,16,CASSYGTTLHKETQYF,TGCGCCAGCAGCTACGGTACGACGCTACACAAGGAGACCCAGTACTTC
TRBD1,TRBV7-8,TRBJ1-1,NA,14,CASSQGQGDAEAFF,TGTGCCAGCAGCCAGGGACAGGGGGACGCTGAAGCTTTCTTT
TRBD1,TRBV7-8,TRBJ1-1,many,15,CASSPRTGDRVDAFF,TGTGCCAGCAGCCCCCGGACAGGCGACCGGGTGGATGCTTTCTTT
TRBD1,TRBV12-3/TRBV12-4,TRBJ1-2,few,17,CASSATSWTGVDYGYTF,TGTGCCAGCAGTGCTACCAGCTGGACAGGGGTGGACTATGGCTACACCTTC
NA,TRBV2,TRBJ2-7,NA,12,CASLGHGDEQYF,TGTGCCAGCTTAGGGCACGGGGACGAGCAGTACTTC
TRBD1,TRBV7-9,TRBJ1-5,many,15,CASSLAGGGDQPQHF,TGTGCCAGCAGCTTGGCAGGGGGAGGGGATCAGCCCCAGCATTTT
TRBD1,TRBV10-3,TRBJ1-2,few,17,CASSGYQTDRGRNGYTF,TGTGCCAGCAGTGGCTACCAAACTGACAGGGGGCGAAATGGCTACACCTTC
NA,TRBV29-1,TRBJ1-1,many,12,CSVDRRNTEAFF,TGCAGCGTTGATCGCAGGAACACTGAAGCTTTCTTT
NA,TRBV28,TRBJ1-1,NA,12,CASSALGSEAFF,TGTGCCAGCAGTGCCCTTGGGAGTGAAGCTTTCTTT
NA,TRBV2,TRBJ1-4,few,13,CAISGGTNEKLFF,TGTGCCATCAGTGGGGGAACTAATGAAAAACTGTTTTTT
NA,TRBV7-2,TRBJ1-5,NA,14,CASSGEGGGQPQHF,TGTGCCAGCAGCGGGGAGGGGGGAGGGCAGCCCCAGCATTTT
NA,TRBV29-1,TRBJ2-7,NA,12,CSRGGTSYEQYF,TGCAGCAGGGGGGGGACGTCCTACGAGCAGTACTTC
NA,TRBV29-1,TRBJ1-2,NA,14,CSAGGGAGASGYTF,TGCAGCGCTGGAGGAGGTGCGGGGGCTTCTGGCTACACCTTC
NA,TRBV20-1,TRBJ1-6,few,13,CSATEKENSPLHF,TGCAGTGCTACCGAAAAGGAGAATTCACCCCTCCACTTT
NA,TRBV12-3/TRBV12-4,TRBJ1-3,many,15,CASTPTGFTGNTIYF,TGTGCCAGCACCCCAACAGGGTTTACTGGAAACACCATATATTTT
NA,TRBV29-1,TRBJ2-7,many,11,CSVVGPHEQYF,TGCAGCGTTGTGGGGCCGCACGAGCAGTACTTC
NA,TRBV7-9,TRBJ1-4,once,15,CASSLSGRGDEKLFF,TGTGCCAGCAGCTTATCCGGCAGAGGAGATGAAAAACTGTTTTTT
NA,TRBV6-5,TRBJ1-6,NA,15,CASRTVSSYNSPLHF,TGTGCCAGCAGGACAGTGAGCTCCTATAATTCACCCCTCCACTTT
NA,TRBV15,TRBJ1-5,many,16,CATSRGEGLGNQPQHF,TGTGCCACCAGCAGAGGGGAGGGTTTGGGGAATCAGCCCCAGCATTTT
NA,TRBV9,TRBJ2-7,many,15,CASSVEGGGPYEQYF,TGTGCCAGCAGCGTAGAAGGCGGGGGCCCCTACGAGCAGTACTTC
NA,TRBV2,TRBJ2-1,NA,15,CASSRPGPSYNEQFF,TGTGCCAGCAGTAGGCCCGGTCCTTCCTACAATGAGCAGTTCTTC
NA,TRBV20-1,TRBJ1-1,NA,13,CSGTRVRATEAFF,TGCAGTGGCACCAGGGTCCGGGCGACTGAAGCTTTCTTT
TRBD2,TRBV5-4,TRBJ2-5,few,15,CASSLGLGGRETQYF,TGTGCCAGCAGCTTGGGTTTGGGCGGGAGGGAGACCCAGTACTTC
NA,TRBV10-3,TRBJ2-5,NA,14,CAISDSPGMETQYF,TGTGCCATCAGTGATTCACCCGGCATGGAGACCCAGTACTTC
NA,TRBV6-5,TRBJ2-5,NA,13,CASSLKGGGTQYF,TGTGCCAGCAGTCTAAAGGGCGGTGGGACCCAGTACTTC
TRBD2,TRBV9,TRBJ2-7,many,16,CASSVSPRGGLDEQYF,TGTGCCAGCAGCGTATCCCCCCGGGGGGGCCTTGACGAGCAGTACTTC
TRBD1,TRBV20-1,TRBJ2-7,many,15,CSATSGQGASYEQYF,TGCAGTGCCACTTCTGGACAGGGGGCCTCCTACGAGCAGTACTTC
NA,TRBV9,TRBJ1-2,NA,15,CASTFMDSDGTGYTF,TGTGCCAGCACCTTCATGGACAGCGACGGGACTGGCTACACCTTC
NA,TRBV5-6,TRBJ2-7,many,13,CASSRPVAWEQYF,TGTGCCAGCAGCCGGCCCGTCGCATGGGAGCAGTACTTC
NA,TRBV7-9,TRBJ1-1,many,12,CASSRANTEAFF,TGTGCCAGCAGCCGGGCGAACACTGAAGCTTTCTTT
TRBD2,TRBV29-1,TRBJ2-5,NA,16,CSVVPGTSGREETQYF,TGCAGCGTTGTCCCCGGGACTAGCGGGAGAGAGGAGACCCAGTACTTC
TRBD2,TRBV20-1,TRBJ2-2,NA,16,CSVWTSGDSISGELFF,TGCAGTGTCTGGACTAGCGGGGACAGCATCTCCGGGGAGCTGTTTTTT
NA,TRBV2,TRBJ2-7,many,14,CASSSSGPRYEQYF,TGTGCCAGCAGTTCATCGGGTCCCAGGTACGAGCAGTACTTC
TRBD1,TRBV29-1,TRBJ1-2,NA,11,CSVDQGVGYTF,TGCAGCGTAGACCAGGGGGTGGGCTACACCTTC
NA,TRBV7-2,TRBJ2-7,once,12,CASGSALYEQYF,TGTGCCAGCGGGAGCGCCCTCTACGAGCAGTACTTC